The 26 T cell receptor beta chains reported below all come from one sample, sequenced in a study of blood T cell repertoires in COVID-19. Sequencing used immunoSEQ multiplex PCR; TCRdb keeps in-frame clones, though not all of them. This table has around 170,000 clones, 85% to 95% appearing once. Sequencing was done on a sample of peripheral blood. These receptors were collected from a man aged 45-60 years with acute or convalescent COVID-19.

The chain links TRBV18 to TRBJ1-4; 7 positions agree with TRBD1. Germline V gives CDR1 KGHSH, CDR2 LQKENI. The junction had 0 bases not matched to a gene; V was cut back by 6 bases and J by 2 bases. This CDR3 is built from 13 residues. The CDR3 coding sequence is TGTGCCAGCTCGGGACAGACTAATGAAAAACTGTTTTTT. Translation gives CASSGQTNEKLFF. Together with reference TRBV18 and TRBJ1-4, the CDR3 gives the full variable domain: NAGVMQNPRHLVRRRGQEARLRCSPMKGHSHVYWYRQLPEEGLKFMVYLQKENIIDESGMPKERFSAEFPKEGPSILRIQQVVRGDSAAYFCASSGQTNEKLFFGSGTQLSVL.

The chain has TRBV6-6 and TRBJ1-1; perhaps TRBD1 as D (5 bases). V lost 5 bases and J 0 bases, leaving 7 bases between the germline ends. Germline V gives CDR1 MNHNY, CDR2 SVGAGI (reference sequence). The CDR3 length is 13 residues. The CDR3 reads CASSKTVNTEAFF. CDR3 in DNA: TGTGCCAGCAGTAAGACAGTGAACACTGAAGCTTTCTTT.

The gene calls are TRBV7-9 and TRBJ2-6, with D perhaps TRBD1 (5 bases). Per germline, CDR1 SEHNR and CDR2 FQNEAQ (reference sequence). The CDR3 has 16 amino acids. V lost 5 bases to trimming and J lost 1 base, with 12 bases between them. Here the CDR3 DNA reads TGTGCCAGCAGCGCCCAGGGATTATCTGGGGCCAACGTCCTGACTTTC. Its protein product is CASSAQGLSGANVLTF.

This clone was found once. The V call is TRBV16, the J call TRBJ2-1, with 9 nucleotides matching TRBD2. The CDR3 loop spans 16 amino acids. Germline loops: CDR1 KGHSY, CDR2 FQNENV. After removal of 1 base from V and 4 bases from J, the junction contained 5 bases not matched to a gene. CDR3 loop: CASSQFRAGGYNEQFF. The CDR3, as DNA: TGTGCCAGCAGCCAATTCCGCGCGGGGGGGTACAATGAGCAGTTCTTC.

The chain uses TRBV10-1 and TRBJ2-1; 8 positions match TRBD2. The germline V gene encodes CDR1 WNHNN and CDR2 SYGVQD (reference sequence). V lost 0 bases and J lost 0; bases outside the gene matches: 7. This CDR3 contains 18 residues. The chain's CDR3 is CASSESASGLSSYNEQFF. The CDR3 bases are TGCGCCAGCAGTGAGTCGGCTAGCGGGCTGAGCTCCTACAATGAGCAGTTCTTC.

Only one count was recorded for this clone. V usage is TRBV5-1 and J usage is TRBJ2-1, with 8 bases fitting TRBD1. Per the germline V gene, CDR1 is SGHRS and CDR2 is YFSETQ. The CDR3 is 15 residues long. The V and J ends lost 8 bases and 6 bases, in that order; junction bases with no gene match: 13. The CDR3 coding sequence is TGCGCCAGTACCCTTCCAGGGGGCGACCTCAATGAGCAGTTCTTC. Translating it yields CASTLPGGDLNEQFF.

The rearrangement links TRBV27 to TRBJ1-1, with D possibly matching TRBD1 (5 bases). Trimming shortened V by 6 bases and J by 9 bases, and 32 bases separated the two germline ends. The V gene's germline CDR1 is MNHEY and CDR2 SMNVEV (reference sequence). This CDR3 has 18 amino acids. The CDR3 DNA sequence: TGTGCCAGCAGAGAATTGAAAGGAGGGGCGAACCCGAAAGAAAAAGCTTTCTTT. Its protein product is CASRELKGGANPKEKAFF.

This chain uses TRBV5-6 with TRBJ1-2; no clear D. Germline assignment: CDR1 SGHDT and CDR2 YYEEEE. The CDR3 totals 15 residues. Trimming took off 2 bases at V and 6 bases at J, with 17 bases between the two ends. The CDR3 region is CASSFRSGPGDGYTF. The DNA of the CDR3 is TGTGCCAGCAGCTTTCGTTCGGGTCCCGGGGATGGCTACACCTTC.

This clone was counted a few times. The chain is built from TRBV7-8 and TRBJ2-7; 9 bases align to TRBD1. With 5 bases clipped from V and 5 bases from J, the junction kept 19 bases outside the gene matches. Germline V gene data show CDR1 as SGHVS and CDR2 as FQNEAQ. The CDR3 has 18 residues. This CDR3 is CASSKTGPGTGPLHEQYF. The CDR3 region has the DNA TGTGCCAGCAGCAAGACCGGGCCCGGGACAGGGCCTCTCCACGAGCAGTACTTC.

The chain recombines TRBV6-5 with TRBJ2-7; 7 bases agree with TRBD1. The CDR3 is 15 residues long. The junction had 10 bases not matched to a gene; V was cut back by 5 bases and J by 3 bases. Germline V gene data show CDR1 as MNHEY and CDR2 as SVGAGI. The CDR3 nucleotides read TGTGCCAGCAGTCACGCTCCAGGGACAGTCTACGAGCAGTACTTC. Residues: CASSHAPGTVYEQYF.

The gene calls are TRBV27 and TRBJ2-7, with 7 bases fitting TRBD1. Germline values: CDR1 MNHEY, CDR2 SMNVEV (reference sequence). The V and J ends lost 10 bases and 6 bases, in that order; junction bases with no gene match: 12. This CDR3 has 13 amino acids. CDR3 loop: CATSQGIRGEQYF. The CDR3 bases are TGTGCCACTTCACAGGGGATAAGAGGCGAGCAGTACTTC.

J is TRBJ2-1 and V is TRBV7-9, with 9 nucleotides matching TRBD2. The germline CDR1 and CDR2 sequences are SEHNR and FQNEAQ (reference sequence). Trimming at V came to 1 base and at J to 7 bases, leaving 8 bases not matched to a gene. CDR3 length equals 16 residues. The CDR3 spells CASSLVGLAGRNEQFF. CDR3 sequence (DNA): TGTGCCAGCAGCTTAGTCGGTCTAGCGGGAAGGAATGAGCAGTTCTTC.

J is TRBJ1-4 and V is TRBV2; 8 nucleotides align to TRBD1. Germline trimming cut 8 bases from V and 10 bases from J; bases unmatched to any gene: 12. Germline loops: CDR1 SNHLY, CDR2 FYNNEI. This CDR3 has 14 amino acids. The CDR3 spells CASGFGQGVGKLFF. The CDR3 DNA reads TGTGCCAGCGGGTTCGGACAGGGTGTAGGAAAACTGTTTTTT. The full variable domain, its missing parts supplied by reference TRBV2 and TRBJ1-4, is EPEVTQTPSHQVTQMGQEVILRCVPISNHLYFYWYRQILGQKVEFLVSFYNNEISEKSEIFDDQFSVERPDGSNFTLKIRSTKLEDSAMYFCASGFGQGVGKLFFGSGTQLSVL.

CDR3 amino acids: CASSLAGMDQPQHF. CDR3 DNA: TGCGCCAGCAGCTTGGCCGGGATGGATCAGCCCCAGCATTTT. The V call is TRBV5-1, the J call TRBJ1-5; D remains ambiguous. Germline lookup yields CDR1 SGHRS and CDR2 YFSETQ. CDR3 length: 14 residues. V was pared by 0 bases and J by 5 bases, with 9 bases between.

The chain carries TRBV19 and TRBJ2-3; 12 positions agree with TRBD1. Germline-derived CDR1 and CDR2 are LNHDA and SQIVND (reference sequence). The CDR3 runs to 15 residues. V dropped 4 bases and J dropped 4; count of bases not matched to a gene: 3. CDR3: CASSKWDRGPDTQYF. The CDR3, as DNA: TGTGCCAGTAGTAAATGGGACAGGGGGCCAGATACGCAGTATTTT. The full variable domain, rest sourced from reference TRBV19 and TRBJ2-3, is DGGITQSPKYLFRKEGQNVTLSCEQNLNHDAMYWYRQDPGQGLRLIYYSQIVNDFQKGDIAEGYSVSREKKESFPLTVTSAQKNPTAFYLCASSKWDRGPDTQYFGPGTRLTVL.

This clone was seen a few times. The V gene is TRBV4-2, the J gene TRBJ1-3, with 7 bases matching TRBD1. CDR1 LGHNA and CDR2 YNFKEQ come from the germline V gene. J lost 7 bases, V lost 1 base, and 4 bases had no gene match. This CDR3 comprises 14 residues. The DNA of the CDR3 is TGTGCCAGCAGCCAAGCCGGGGACAGCAACACCATATATTTT. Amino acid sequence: CASSQAGDSNTIYF.

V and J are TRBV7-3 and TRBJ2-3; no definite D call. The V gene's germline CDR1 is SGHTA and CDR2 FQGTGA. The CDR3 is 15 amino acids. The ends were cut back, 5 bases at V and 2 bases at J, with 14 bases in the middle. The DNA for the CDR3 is TGTGCCAGCAGCCTCTATAAAGTTCCCACAGATACGCAGTATTTT. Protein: CASSLYKVPTDTQYF.

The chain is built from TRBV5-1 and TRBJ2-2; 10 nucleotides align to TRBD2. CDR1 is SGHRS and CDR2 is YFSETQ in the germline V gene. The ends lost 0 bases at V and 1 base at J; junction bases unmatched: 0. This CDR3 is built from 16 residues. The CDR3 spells CASSLGLAGNTGELFF. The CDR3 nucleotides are TGCGCCAGCAGCTTGGGACTAGCGGGGAACACCGGGGAGCTGTTTTTT.

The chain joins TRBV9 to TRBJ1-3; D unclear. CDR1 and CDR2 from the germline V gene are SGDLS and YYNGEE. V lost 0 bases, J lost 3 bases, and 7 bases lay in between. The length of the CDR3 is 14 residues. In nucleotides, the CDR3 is TGTGCCAGCAGCGTAGGAGTACTTGGAAACACCATATATTTT. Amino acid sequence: CASSVGVLGNTIYF.

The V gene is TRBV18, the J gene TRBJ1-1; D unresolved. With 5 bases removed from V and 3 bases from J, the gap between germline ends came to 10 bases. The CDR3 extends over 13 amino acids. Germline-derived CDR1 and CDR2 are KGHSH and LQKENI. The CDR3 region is CASSVIGDTEAFF. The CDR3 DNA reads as TGTGCCAGCTCAGTGATCGGGGACACTGAAGCTTTCTTT.

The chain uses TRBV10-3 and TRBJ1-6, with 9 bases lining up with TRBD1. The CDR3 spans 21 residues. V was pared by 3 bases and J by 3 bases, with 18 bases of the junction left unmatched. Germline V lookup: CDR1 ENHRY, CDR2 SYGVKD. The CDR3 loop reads CAISDDKTNRDRVSYNSPLHF. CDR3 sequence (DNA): TGTGCCATCAGTGACGATAAAACTAACCGGGACAGGGTAAGCTATAATTCACCCCTCCACTTT.

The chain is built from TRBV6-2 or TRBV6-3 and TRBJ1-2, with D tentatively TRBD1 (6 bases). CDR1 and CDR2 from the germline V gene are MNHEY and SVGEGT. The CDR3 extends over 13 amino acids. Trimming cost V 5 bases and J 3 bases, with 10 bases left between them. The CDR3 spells CASSKGDDYGYTF. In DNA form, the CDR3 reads TGTGCCAGCAGTAAGGGGGACGACTATGGCTACACCTTC.

DNA of the CDR3: TGCGCCAGCAGCCTACCCGGGACAGAGAACACTGAAGCTTTCTTT. It yields the protein CASSLPGTENTEAFF. The chain links TRBV4-1 to TRBJ1-1; TRBD1 matches at 7 bases. Germline V gene lookup returns CDR1 MGHRA and CDR2 YSYEKL. This CDR3 comprises 15 residues. After removal of 4 bases from V and 1 base from J, the junction contained 6 bases not matched to a gene.

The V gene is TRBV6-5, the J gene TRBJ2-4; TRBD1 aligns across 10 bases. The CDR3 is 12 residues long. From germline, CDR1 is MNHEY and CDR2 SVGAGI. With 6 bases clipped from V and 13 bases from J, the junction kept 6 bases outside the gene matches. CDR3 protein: CASRTGQGGQYF. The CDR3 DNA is TGTGCCAGCAGGACAGGACAGGGGGGACAGTACTTC.

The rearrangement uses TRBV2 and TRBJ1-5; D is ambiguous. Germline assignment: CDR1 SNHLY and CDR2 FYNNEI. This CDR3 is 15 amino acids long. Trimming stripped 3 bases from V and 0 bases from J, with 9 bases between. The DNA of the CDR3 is TGTGCCAGCAGTGAGTCCTTGTATAGCAATCAGCCCCAGCATTTT. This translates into CASSESLYSNQPQHF.

The CDR3 region is CASRDTQYF. The CDR3 nucleotides are TGTGCCAGTCGGGATACGCAGTATTTT. V is TRBV19 and J is TRBJ2-3; D is ambiguous. Per germline, CDR1 LNHDA and CDR2 SQIVND (reference sequence). Trimming removed 8 bases at V and 6 bases at J, with 3 bases between. This CDR3 region has 9 residues.